This T cell receptor beta chain was captured by sequencing in a study of T cells in localized non-small cell lung cancer. This clone was seen once. Its matching antigen is unknown. This CDR3 is 15 amino acids long. V lost 6 bases and J 0 bases, leaving 14 bases between the germline ends. Per germline, CDR1 SQVTM and CDR2 ANQGSEA. The method was immunoSEQ multiplex PCR; TCRdb's version includes in-frame clones alone and lacks a portion of them. The sample consists of fewer than 25,000 clones, roughly 89% of them appearing once. Study-wide points: Density of T cells in blood, when higher, went with longer overall survival. Among the top 100 tumor clones, a median around 60 appeared in adjacent lung. The highest T cell clonality was in uninvolved adjacent lung, above tumor.

This sample comprised peripheral blood, obtained before any cancer treatment. The source is an older male donor with stage I lung adenocarcinoma. The chain joins TRBV29-1 to TRBJ1-4; weak D call: TRBD1 (5 bases). CDR3 region: CSVAAGFATNEKLFF. CDR3 nucleotides: TGCAGCGTGGCGGCAGGGTTCGCAACTAATGAAAAACTGTTTTTT.